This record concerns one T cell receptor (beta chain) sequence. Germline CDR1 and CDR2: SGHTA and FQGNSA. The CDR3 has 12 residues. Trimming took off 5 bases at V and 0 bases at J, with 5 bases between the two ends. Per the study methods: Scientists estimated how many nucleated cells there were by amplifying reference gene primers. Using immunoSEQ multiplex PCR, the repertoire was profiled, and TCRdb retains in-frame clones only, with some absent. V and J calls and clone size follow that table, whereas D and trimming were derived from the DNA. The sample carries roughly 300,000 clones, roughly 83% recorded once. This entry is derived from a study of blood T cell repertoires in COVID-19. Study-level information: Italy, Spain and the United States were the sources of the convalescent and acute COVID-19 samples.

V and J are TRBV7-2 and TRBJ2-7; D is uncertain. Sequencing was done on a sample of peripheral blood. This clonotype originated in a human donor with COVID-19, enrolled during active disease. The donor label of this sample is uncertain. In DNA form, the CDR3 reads TGTGCCAGCAGCCCCAACTCCTACGAGCAGTACTTC. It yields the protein CASSPNSYEQYF.